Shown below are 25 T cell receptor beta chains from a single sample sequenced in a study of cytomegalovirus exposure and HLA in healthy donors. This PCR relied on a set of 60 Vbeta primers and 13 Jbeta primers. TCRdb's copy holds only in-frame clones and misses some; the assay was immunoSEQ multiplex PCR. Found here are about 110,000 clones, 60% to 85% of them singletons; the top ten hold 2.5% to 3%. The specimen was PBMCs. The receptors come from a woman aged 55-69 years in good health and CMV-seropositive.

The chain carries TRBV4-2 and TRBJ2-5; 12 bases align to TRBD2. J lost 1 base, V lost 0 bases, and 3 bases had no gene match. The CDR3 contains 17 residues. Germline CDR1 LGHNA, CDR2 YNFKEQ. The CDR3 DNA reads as TGTGCCAGCAGCCAAGACGGGACTAGCGGGTTCCAAGAGACCCAGTACTTC. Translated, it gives CASSQDGTSGFQETQYF.

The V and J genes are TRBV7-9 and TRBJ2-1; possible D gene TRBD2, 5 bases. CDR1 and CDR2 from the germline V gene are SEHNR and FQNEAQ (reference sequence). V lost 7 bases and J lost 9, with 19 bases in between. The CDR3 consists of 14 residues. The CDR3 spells CASTPRRASLEQFF. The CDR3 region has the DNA TGTGCCAGCACTCCCCGGCGGGCGAGCCTTGAGCAGTTCTTC.

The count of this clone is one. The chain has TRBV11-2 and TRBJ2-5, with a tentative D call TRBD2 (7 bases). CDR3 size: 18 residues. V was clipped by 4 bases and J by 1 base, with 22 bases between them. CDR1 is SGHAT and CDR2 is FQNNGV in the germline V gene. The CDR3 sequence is CASSWGRGTYSLQETQYF. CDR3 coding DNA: TGTGCCAGCAGCTGGGGGAGGGGGACATATAGCCTCCAAGAGACCCAGTACTTC.

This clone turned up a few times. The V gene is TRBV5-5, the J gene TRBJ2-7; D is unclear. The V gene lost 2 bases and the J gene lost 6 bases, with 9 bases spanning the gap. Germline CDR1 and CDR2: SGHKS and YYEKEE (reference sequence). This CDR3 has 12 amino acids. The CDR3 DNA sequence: TGTGCCAGCAGCTTACGACTGAGCGAGCAGTACTTC. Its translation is CASSLRLSEQYF.

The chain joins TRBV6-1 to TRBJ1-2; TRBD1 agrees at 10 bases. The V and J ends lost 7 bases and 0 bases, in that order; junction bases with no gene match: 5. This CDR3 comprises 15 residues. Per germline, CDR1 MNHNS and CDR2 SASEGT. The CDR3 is CASTEGQGTNYGYTF. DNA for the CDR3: TGTGCCAGCACCGAGGGACAGGGGACTAACTATGGCTACACCTTC.

This CDR3 is CASQREDGYTF. CDR3 nucleotide sequence: TGTGCCAGCCAAAGGGAGGATGGCTACACCTTC. The chain couples TRBV18 to TRBJ1-2, with no clear D. The germline gives CDR1 KGHSH, CDR2 LQKENI. The V gene lost 8 bases and the J gene lost 6 bases, with 10 bases spanning the gap. CDR3 length: 11 residues.

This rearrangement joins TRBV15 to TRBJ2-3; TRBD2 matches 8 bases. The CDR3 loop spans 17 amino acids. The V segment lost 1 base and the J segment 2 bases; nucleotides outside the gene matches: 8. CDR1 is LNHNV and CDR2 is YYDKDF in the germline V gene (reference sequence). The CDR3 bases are TGTGCCACCAGCAGAGGTGCCCTAGCGGGTATCACAGATACGCAGTATTTT. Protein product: CATSRGALAGITDTQYF.

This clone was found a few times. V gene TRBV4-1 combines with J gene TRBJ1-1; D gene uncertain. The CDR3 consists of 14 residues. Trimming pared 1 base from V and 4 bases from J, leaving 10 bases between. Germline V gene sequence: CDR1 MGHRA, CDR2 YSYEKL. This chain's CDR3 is CASSQVELGTEAFF. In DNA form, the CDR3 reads TGCGCCAGCAGCCAAGTTGAACTTGGCACTGAAGCTTTCTTT.

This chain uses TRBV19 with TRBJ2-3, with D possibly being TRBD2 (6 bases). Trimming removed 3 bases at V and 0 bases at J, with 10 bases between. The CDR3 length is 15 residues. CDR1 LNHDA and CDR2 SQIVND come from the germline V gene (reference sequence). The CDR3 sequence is CASSIYAGSTDTQYF. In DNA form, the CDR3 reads TGTGCCAGTAGTATTTACGCGGGAAGCACAGATACGCAGTATTTT.

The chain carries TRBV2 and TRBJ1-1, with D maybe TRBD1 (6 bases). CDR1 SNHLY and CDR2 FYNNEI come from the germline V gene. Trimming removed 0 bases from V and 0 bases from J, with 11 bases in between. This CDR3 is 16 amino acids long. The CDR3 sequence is CASSEARGAMNTEAFF. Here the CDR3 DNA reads TGTGCCAGCAGTGAAGCGCGGGGGGCCATGAACACTGAAGCTTTCTTT.

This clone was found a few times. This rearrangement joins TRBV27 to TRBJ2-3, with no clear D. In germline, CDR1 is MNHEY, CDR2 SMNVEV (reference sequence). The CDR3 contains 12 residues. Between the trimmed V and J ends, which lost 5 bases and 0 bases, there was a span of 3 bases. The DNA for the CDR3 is TGTGCCAGCAGTCATAGCACAGATACGCAGTATTTT. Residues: CASSHSTDTQYF.

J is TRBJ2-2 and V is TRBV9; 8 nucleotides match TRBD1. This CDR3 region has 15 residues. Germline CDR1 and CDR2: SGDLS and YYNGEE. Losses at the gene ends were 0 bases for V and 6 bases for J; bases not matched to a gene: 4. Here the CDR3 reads CASSVAGQASGELFF. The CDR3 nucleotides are TGTGCCAGCAGCGTAGCGGGACAGGCCTCCGGGGAGCTGTTTTTT.

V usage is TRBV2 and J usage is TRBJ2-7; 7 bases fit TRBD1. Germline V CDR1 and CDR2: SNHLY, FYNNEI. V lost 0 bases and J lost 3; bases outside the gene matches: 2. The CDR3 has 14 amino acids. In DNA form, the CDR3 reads TGTGCCAGCAGTGAAGCAGGGGGCGTCTACGAGCAGTACTTC. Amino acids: CASSEAGGVYEQYF.

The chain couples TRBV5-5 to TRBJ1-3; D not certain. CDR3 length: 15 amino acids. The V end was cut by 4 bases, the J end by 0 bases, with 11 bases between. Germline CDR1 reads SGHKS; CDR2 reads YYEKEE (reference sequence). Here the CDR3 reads CASSPWTRSGNTIYF. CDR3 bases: TGTGCCAGCAGCCCTTGGACTCGCTCTGGAAACACCATATATTTT.

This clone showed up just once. CDR3 residues: CASSFLRDGYTF. Here the CDR3 DNA reads TGTGCCAGCAGTTTTCTGCGGGACGGCTACACCTTC. The chain employs TRBV28 and TRBJ1-2; tentative D call: TRBD1 (5 bases). This CDR3 contains 12 residues. The germline V gene encodes CDR1 MDHEN and CDR2 SYDVKM. Trimming stripped 3 bases from V and 8 bases from J, with 10 bases between.

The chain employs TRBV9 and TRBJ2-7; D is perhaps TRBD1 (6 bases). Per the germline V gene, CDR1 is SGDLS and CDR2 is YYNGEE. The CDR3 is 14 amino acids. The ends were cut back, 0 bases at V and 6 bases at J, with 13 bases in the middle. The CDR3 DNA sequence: TGTGCCAGCAGCGTAGGACAGGCGTTGGGCGAGCAGTACTTC. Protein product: CASSVGQALGEQYF.

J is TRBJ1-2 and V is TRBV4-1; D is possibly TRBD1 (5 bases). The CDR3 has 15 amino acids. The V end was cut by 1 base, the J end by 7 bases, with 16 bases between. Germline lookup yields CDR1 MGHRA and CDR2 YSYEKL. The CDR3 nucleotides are TGCGCCAGCAGCCAAGCAGCAGGGATAATTTCTGGCTACACCTTC. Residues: CASSQAAGIISGYTF.

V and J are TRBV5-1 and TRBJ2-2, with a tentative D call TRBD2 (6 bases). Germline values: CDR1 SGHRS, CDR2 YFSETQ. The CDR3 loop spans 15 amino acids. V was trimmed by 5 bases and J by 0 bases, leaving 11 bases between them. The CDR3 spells CASSYWGANTGELFF. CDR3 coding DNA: TGCGCCAGCAGTTATTGGGGGGCGAACACCGGGGAGCTGTTTTTT.

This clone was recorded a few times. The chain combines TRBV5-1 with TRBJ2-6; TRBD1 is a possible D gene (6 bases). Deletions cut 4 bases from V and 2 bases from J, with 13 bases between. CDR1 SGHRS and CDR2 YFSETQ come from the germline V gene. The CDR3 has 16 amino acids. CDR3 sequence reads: CASSRLQGAGANVLTF. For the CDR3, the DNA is TGCGCCAGCAGCAGACTACAGGGAGCTGGGGCCAACGTCCTGACTTTC.

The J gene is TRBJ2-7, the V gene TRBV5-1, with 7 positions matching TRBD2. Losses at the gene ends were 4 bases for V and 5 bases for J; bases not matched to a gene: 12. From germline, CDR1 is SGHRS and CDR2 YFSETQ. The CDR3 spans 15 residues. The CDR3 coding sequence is TGCGCCAGCAGCCCGGGGACTACCAATTTCCACGAGCAGTACTTC. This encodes CASSPGTTNFHEQYF.

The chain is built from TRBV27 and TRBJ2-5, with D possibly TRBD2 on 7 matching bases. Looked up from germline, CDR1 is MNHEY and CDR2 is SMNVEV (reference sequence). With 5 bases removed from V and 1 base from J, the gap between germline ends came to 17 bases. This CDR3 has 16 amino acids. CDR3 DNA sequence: TGTGCCAGCAGTAAATGGGGGGGCACGGTCCAAGAGACCCAGTACTTC. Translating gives CASSKWGGTVQETQYF.

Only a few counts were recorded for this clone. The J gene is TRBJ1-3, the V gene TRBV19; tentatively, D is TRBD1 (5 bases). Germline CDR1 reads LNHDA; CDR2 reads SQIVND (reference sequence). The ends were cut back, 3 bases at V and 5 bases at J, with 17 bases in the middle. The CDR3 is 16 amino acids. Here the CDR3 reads CASSIDSKVRRNTIYF. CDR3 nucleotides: TGTGCCAGTAGTATCGACAGTAAAGTTAGAAGAAACACCATATATTTT.

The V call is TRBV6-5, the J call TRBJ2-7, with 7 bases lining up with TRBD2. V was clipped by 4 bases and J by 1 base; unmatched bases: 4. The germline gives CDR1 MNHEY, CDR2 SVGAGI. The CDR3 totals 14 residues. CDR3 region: CASSLERGSYEQYF. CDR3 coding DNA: TGTGCCAGCAGTTTAGAGCGGGGATCCTACGAGCAGTACTTC.

CDR3 sequence (DNA): TGTGCCAGCAGTTTTTCACCACCCTCAGGGGGGAACACCGGGGAGCTGTTTTTT. Its translation: CASSFSPPSGGNTGELFF. The chain combines TRBV27 with TRBJ2-2; 7 bases are a match to TRBD1. V dropped 3 bases and J dropped 1; count of bases not matched to a gene: 11. Germline V gene sequence: CDR1 MNHEY, CDR2 SMNVEV (reference sequence). The CDR3 is made up of 18 amino acids.

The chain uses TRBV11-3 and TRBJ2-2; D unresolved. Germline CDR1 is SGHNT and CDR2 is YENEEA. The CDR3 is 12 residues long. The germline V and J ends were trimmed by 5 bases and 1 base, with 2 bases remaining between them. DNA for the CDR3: TGTGCCAGCAGCCTGAACACCGGGGAGCTGTTTTTT. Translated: CASSLNTGELFF.